This is a list of T cell receptor beta chains from one sample in a study of cytomegalovirus exposure and HLA in healthy donors. Measured with immunoSEQ multiplex PCR; TCRdb has only the in-frame clones, and not every one. The sample lists 150,000 to 200,000 clones, approximately 85% seen once, with around 2.3% in the top ten. Sequenced sample: PBMCs. The receptor source for this set is a woman between 50 and 59 years old in good health and CMV-seronegative. Both conserved end residues are trimmed from each CDR3. For some rows the clone size is stated as once, few or many, or as a class when expanded; others skip it.

v_gene: TRBV19; abundance: NA; CDR3aa: ASSIGGRLLQPQH
v_gene: TRBV28; abundance: NA; CDR3aa: ASSFKREAPQETQY
v_gene: TRBV9; abundance: NA; CDR3aa: ASSVGGPSYEQY
v_gene: TRBV30; abundance: NA; CDR3aa: AWAPEVPNEKLF
v_gene: TRBV5-4; abundance: NA; CDR3aa: ASSSGQGQETQY
v_gene: TRBV19; abundance: NA; CDR3aa: ASSMPGGTTRATDTQY
v_gene: TRBV10-3; abundance: NA; CDR3aa: AISETTGGEQY
v_gene: TRBV29-1; abundance: few; CDR3aa: SDMSNYGYT
v_gene: TRBV30; abundance: NA; CDR3aa: AWSGQGPSEQY
v_gene: TRBV5-1; abundance: NA; CDR3aa: ASSLTSGSCEQY
v_gene: TRBV18; abundance: NA; CDR3aa: ASSREDSGNTIY
v_gene: TRBV29-1; abundance: few; CDR3aa: SVASGQETQY
v_gene: TRBV18; abundance: NA; CDR3aa: ASSWGDRQPQH
v_gene: TRBV4-2; abundance: NA; CDR3aa: ASSQARSGSPYNEQF
v_gene: TRBV5-8; abundance: NA; CDR3aa: ASSFRGWTVRTQY
v_gene: TRBV11-3; abundance: NA; CDR3aa: ASSPDRVGEQF
v_gene: TRBV30; abundance: NA; CDR3aa: ALVGQADSYEQY
v_gene: TRBV19; abundance: NA; CDR3aa: ASSTSGRSTGELF
v_gene: TRBV27; abundance: NA; CDR3aa: ASSPRDRVRTEAF
v_gene: TRBV9; abundance: few; CDR3aa: ASGNLSAGGPNRETQY
v_gene: TRBV19; abundance: few; CDR3aa: ASSMQGAQPQH
v_gene: TRBV18; abundance: NA; CDR3aa: ASSPRTGEDEQY
v_gene: TRBV7-6; abundance: once; CDR3aa: ASSLGRANTEAF
v_gene: TRBV28; abundance: NA; CDR3aa: ASSWGLAGALTGELF